This passage covers 11 T cell receptor beta chains from one sample sequenced in a study of low-dose radiotherapy and immunotherapy resistance in tumors. First-strand cDNA relied on TRAV- and TRBV-specific primers spanning alpha and beta chains. TCRs underwent 20 PCR cycles of amplification with a constant-region primer and V-primer adapter. One entry per CDR3 protein, called by TCRdb with MiXCR from the reads. The sample holds more than 9,000 distinct CDR3 sequences; around 79% are singletons and the top ten take 1.4%. All receptors come from a human donor with advanced metastatic prostate, ovarian, gallbladder or colorectal cancer (not recorded which). This table probably holds off-target reads from a library built for another chain.

The chain carries TRBV5-5 and TRBJ2-4; D is undetermined. Trimming removed 0 bases from V and 8 bases from J, with 12 bases in between. Germline V lookup: CDR1 SGHKS, CDR2 YYEKEE (reference sequence). This CDR3 comprises 14 residues. The CDR3 DNA follows: TGTGCCAGCAGCTTGGACACGAAGTCGGACATTCAGTACTTC. Translated, it gives CASSLDTKSDIQYF.

V is TRBV14 and J is TRBJ2-1; 7 bases fit TRBD2. The V segment lost 6 bases and the J segment 5 bases; nucleotides outside the gene matches: 4. From germline, CDR1 is SGHDN and CDR2 FVKESK. CDR3 length: 13 residues. The CDR3 loop is CASRPGTNNEQFF. DNA for the CDR3: TGTGCCAGCAGACCCGGGACTAACAATGAGCAGTTCTTC.

The V call is TRBV5-4, the J call TRBJ2-2; 8 nucleotides align to TRBD2. The CDR3 runs 17 residues. Germline V gene sequence: CDR1 SGHNT, CDR2 YYREEE (reference sequence). V trimming: 1 base; J trimming: 5 bases; junction bases outside the gene matches: 10. This CDR3 is CASSLTGRGEKTGELFF. CDR3 in DNA: TGTGCCAGCAGCTTGACCGGGAGGGGTGAAAAAACCGGGGAGCTGTTTTTT.

The chain carries TRBV29-1 and TRBJ1-1; 7 nucleotides line up with TRBD1. Per the germline V gene, CDR1 is SQVTM and CDR2 is ANQGSEA. This CDR3 has 13 residues. V lost 7 bases to trimming and J lost 4 bases; unmatched junction nucleotides: 9. The CDR3 region is CSAKTGDITEAFF. The CDR3, as DNA: TGCAGCGCTAAAACAGGGGATATCACTGAAGCTTTCTTT.

The chain is built from TRBV10-3 and TRBJ2-3; D gene unclear. Germline lookup yields CDR1 ENHRY and CDR2 SYGVKD. Between the trimmed V and J ends, which lost 6 bases and 0 bases, there was a span of 7 bases. The CDR3 has 13 amino acids. CDR3 bases: TGTGCCATCAGGGAGACTAGCACAGATACGCAGTATTTT. This translates into CAIRETSTDTQYF.

This chain joins TRBV4-3 and TRBJ2-7, with 12 bases fitting TRBD2. CDR1 LGHNA and CDR2 YSLEER come from the germline V gene. This CDR3 is built from 15 residues. Trimming took 8 bases from V and 3 from J; bases not matched to a gene: 8. Here the CDR3 reads CASRLLAGGFYEQYF. CDR3 DNA: TGCGCCAGCCGACTCCTAGCGGGAGGGTTCTACGAGCAGTACTTC.

The chain employs TRBV15 and TRBJ2-3; D is ambiguous. The germline V gene has CDR1 LNHNV and CDR2 YYDKDF (reference sequence). CDR3 length: 16 residues. The ends were cut back, 0 bases at V and 4 bases at J, with 14 bases in the middle. The chain's CDR3 is CATSRDESGPSDTQYF. The CDR3 DNA is TGTGCCACCAGCAGAGATGAATCCGGGCCCTCAGATACGCAGTATTTT. Full variable domain (outside the CDR3, taken from reference TRBV15 and TRBJ2-3): DAMVIQNPRYQVTQFGKPVTLSCSQTLNHNVMYWYQQKSSQAPKLLFHYYDKDFNNEADTPDNFQSRRPNTSFCFLDIRSPGLGDTAMYLCATSRDESGPSDTQYFGPGTRLTVL.

V and J are TRBV24-1 and TRBJ2-7, with D perhaps matching TRBD2 (6 bases). Trimming left V 3 bases short and J 6 bases short, with 17 bases between. The CDR3 loop spans 15 amino acids. CDR1 is KGHDR, CDR2 SFDVKD, per germline. CDR3 residues: CATSDARGGTSEQYF. Written as DNA, the CDR3 is TGTGCCACCAGTGATGCACGTGGAGGGACCTCCGAGCAGTACTTC.

The gene calls are TRBV24-1 and TRBJ2-1, with TRBD2 matching 10 bases. Germline CDR1 and CDR2: KGHDR and SFDVKD. This CDR3 is built from 17 residues. J gave up 7 bases and V 8 bases, and 16 bases lay outside the gene matches. The CDR3 is CATKSGNSGRFRNEQFF. The CDR3 DNA reads TGTGCCACCAAGTCAGGAAATAGCGGGAGGTTTCGTAATGAGCAGTTCTTC.

This clonotype was counted once. This rearrangement joins TRBV12-3 or TRBV12-4 to TRBJ2-2, with D unclear. Between the trimmed V and J ends, which lost 6 bases and 6 bases, there was a span of 11 bases. CDR3 length equals 13 residues. Here the CDR3 reads CASRAGPAGELFF. The CDR3 DNA is TGTGCCAGCAGGGCCGGGCCGGCCGGGGAGCTGTTTTTT.

This clonotype came up a few times. The chain uses TRBV15 and TRBJ2-2; D is possibly TRBD2 (6 bases). Germline assignment: CDR1 LNHNV and CDR2 YYDKDF (reference sequence). The V and J ends lost 4 bases and 5 bases respectively, with 17 bases between them. This CDR3 comprises 16 residues. CDR3 bases: TGTGCCACCAGCATAAGACTAGTCATCCATACCGGGGAGCTGTTTTTT. Its translation: CATSIRLVIHTGELFF.